This TCR beta chain was documented in a study of regulatory T cells in long-lasting Graves disease. Time point given: newly diagnosed GD, antithyroid drugs for less than 3 months. Isolated PBMC RNA provided the starting material for the TCR library. Arm-PCR of CDR3 regions and iRepertoire HTBI primers were the basis on which TCR beta libraries were built. Via MiXCR, TCRdb re-called the multiplex PCR reads, giving one row per CDR3 protein. The sample has roughly 350,000 distinct CDR3 sequences, roughly 17% seen once; the top ten hold 20%. CDR1 and CDR2 from the germline V gene are SGHTA and FQGTGA. V lost 0 bases, J lost 6 bases, and 14 bases lay in between. The CDR3 is 16 residues long. Ten or more counts support this clonotype. These data also featured in a second study, about T cells in Graves' hyperthyroidism and ophthalmopathy.

The starting material was peripheral blood mononuclear cells (PBMCs), obtained at new diagnosis, from a patient treated with antithyroid drugs. The genes are TRBV7-3 and TRBJ2-2; D call uncertain. This TCR came from a woman aged 18-30 years with Graves disease. CDR3 region: CASSLTSLSLAGELFF. The CDR3 DNA reads TGTGCCAGCAGCTTAACGTCCCTGTCCCTCGCCGGGGAGCTGTTTTTT.